This T cell receptor (beta chain) was identified during a study of shared clonotypes between healthy human individuals (dated by TCRdb to the early 2020s). In the study overall: The cohort included a few men and a couple of women between 18 and 49 years of age. For each donor, CD4 naive and CD4 memory were each run on three plates, CD8 naive on two plates, and CD8 memory on one plate. To increase sequencing depth and limit assay-specific biases, different laboratories used diverse techniques to prepare libraries and sequence TCR repertoires. Leukapheresis yielded between about 0.85 and 9.5 billion PBMCs per donor. Blood TCR repertoires of 5 or 6 healthy adults were deeply sequenced to estimate repertoire size and the extent of clonotype sharing between individuals.

CD8 naive samples consisted of CD45RO-negative cells that were positively selected for CCR7, yielding a CD45RA+CCR7+ population without TemRA cells. The donors were healthy, HIV-negative adults with no recently reported acute infections or vaccinations. Only Caucasian adults living in Nashville, Tennessee, USA were represented among the donors. After blood collection by leukapheresis, PBMCs were isolated using Ficoll-Histopaque density gradient centrifugation and then cryopreserved in the vapor phase of liquid nitrogen. Analytical flow cytometry was used to check the purity and quantity of every magnetically sorted T cell population. From each sorted fraction, genomic DNA was isolated and quantified by UV absorbance on a Nanodrop 2000c. With regard to this clone: Its antigen is currently not known. There are no base qualities to consult, and no much larger clone falls within one base.

The full study reports these points: Naive subsets generally had larger estimated clonotype richness than memory subsets. Incomplete sequencing was indicated by rarefaction of sorted-subset datasets, despite the large sequencing depth. Compared with non-shared clonotypes, the clonotypes found in all four sorted-subset donors had higher generation probabilities. Because the study included a small number of donors, the genetic and exposure-history diversity represented was limited. When a few donors were compared, the shared fraction of clonotypes was around 5% for naive CD4, around 3.6% for naive CD8, more than 2% for memory CD4, and 0.35% to 0.4% for memory CD8. Only blood was sampled, and tissue TCR repertoires likely differ from those in blood. Based on pairwise subsampling, the degree of clonotype sharing among donors was expected to be affected by sequencing depth.

Using the deep immunoSEQ assay, multiplex PCR amplified TCR CDR3 regions from genomic DNA. Genomic DNA extracted from each cell subset was distributed evenly over all wells of several immunoSEQ 96-well plates, and each plate served as one replicate. Each replicate PCR for sorted subsets received 200 ng genomic DNA, equal to about 29,000 T cell genomes. The purified libraries were quantified using a Qubit 3.0 fluorometer, sized with a Bioanalyzer 2100, and then quantified again using the KAPA Library Quantification kit. Every immunoSEQ 96-well plate was sequenced on a separate single-read 150-cycle Illumina NextSeq 550 flow cell. The study's processing was this. Because the immunoSEQ output held only junctional sequences and lacked quality scores, the filtering could not match the filtering applied to full-length reads. To assign V/J genes and CDR3, sequences were annotated using PyIR, a Python wrapper for IgBLAST v1.9, with IMGT germline references. Reads were filtered out if the reads had weak V/J assignments (E-value above 1e-6), no CDR3, stop codons, out-of-frame junctions, or ambiguous translated residues. V3J clonotypes were defined as sequences sharing the same inferred V gene, J gene, and CDR3 amino acid sequence. The percentage overlap between two repertoires was calculated by dividing the number of shared unique clonotypes by the size of the smaller repertoire. Repertoire richness was assessed with RTK rarefaction, the Chao1 estimator, and Recon v2.1 estimates of unobserved clonotypes. Generation probabilities were computed with OLGA for all TCRbeta clonotypes obtained by the gDNA method from a few donors. TCRdb took over this immuneACCESS table, retaining in-frame rearrangements with V and J assigned. Such tables are incomplete; in checked studies, under half of the missing clones stem from an unresolved V gene, and the remainder is unexplained. That table furnishes V, J and clone size, whereas the DNA furnished D and trimming. For this sample the table gives roughly 590,000 clones, of which roughly 95% were detected only once. The top ten constitute around 0.11% of the sample.

Sequenced: naive CD8+ T cells sorted from blood. Reading the label with the study, this specimen's cell subset or site is: CD45RA+CCR7+. The sequence was collected from a woman younger than 45 in good health.

The bases are TGTGCCAGCAGCGTAGTCGACAGCAACTATGGCTACACCTTC. It encodes CASSVVDSNYGYTF. The chain is made from TRBV9 and TRBJ1-2, with a weak D call of TRBD1 (5 bases match). Sequences SGDLS (CDR1) and YYNGEE (CDR2) are obtained from the germline V gene. V is shortened by 0 bases, J by 2 bases, and the region joining them spans 8 bases. The CDR3 contains 14 residues, cysteine and phenylalanine counted. Of the read, only the CDR3 DNA is kept; its 42 bases are in frame from base 1.